This record concerns one TCR beta chain sequence. In this sample, this clonotype turned up a few times. The antigen it binds to is not known. No clone much larger than this one lies a single base away; base qualities are absent. This specimen comes from a study of CD8 T cells in ankylosing spondylitis (TCRdb year 2017). Some background on the complete study: The study profiled T cell receptor beta repertoires in healthy donors and ankylosing spondylitis patients to find disease-linked TCR variants. In total, the full study cohort was made up of nearly 110 healthy donors and 20 to 25 ankylosing spondylitis patients. Peripheral blood samples were taken, and synovial fluid was additionally collected from ankylosing spondylitis patients. Here is what the overall study found, with its caveats: In peripheral blood, the disease-linked clones were found at relatively low frequencies and had a CD8+ phenotype. A TCR beta motif made up of several highly homologous amino acid variants appeared to be characteristic of blood from ankylosing spondylitis patients. Some motif variants had previously been reported in the synovial fluid and blood of reactive arthritis patients, which suggests shared mechanisms of disease initiation. Significant enrichment of the disease-linked clones was reported in matched synovial fluid samples from ankylosing spondylitis patients.

The germline V gene (reference sequence) provides CDR1 LGHDT and CDR2 YNNKEL. The CDR3, from cysteine to phenylalanine, totals 14 residues. The CDR3 DNA has 42 bases and is translated from base 1. Trimming removed 6 bases from V and 10 bases from J, leaving 16 bases between the germline ends. For sequencing, an Illumina HiSeq 2500 was employed. Quantitative 5'-RACE with molecular barcodes was used to prepare TCR beta libraries. As for the original processing: A new computational method, built on a probabilistic model of VDJ rearrangement, was used to identify disease-linked TCR variants. TCRdb trimmed the raw reads at Q25, called clones with MiXCR and kept productive beta chains. Every entry covers one CDR3 protein and lists the most common genes and DNA from its rows. These V and J calls derive from TCRdb rather than the authors' analysis. In this sample the table shows about 340,000 distinct CDR3 sequences, approximately 15% of which occur a single time. The ten largest account for 0.85% to 1.4% of the sample.

The sequenced sample consisted of blood, either unsorted or a sorted T cell fraction (not recorded which). This chain joins TRBV3-1 to TRBJ1-6; no D segment can be confidently identified. The sequence derives from a male donor with ankylosing spondylitis or in good health (not recorded which). The encoded CDR3 is CASSPDQLTSPLHF. The nucleotides read TGTGCCAGCAGTCCCGACCAACTAACGTCACCCCTCCACTTT.